This T cell receptor beta chain was recovered during a study of Ad26.COV2.S vaccination and SARS-CoV-2 variants (dated by TCRdb to the early 2020s). Broadly, across the study: Vaccine-arm donors were drawn from COV1001, a multicentre, randomized, double-blind, placebo-controlled phase I-IIa trial of Ad26.COV2.S in healthy adults. Ad26.COV2.S was administered intramuscularly at a dose of 5x10^10 or 1x10^11 viral particles, either as one shot or as two shots given 56 days apart. TCRbeta repertoire sequencing was used to assess the specificity and breadth of SARS-CoV-2-reactive T cell receptors after Ad26.COV2.S vaccination. The TCR-sequenced set comprised about 32 samples: approximately 19 Ad26.COV2.S vaccine recipients, 5 placebo recipients and 8 SARS-CoV-2 convalescent individuals. Participants in the trial were split at random into five groups of five each, receiving low-dose or high-dose Ad26.COV2.S once or twice, or else placebo on both occasions. Blinding of investigators to trial group allocation was maintained during experiments and outcome assessment.

TCRbeta CDR3 regions were sequenced with the immunoSEQ Assay. After extraction, genomic DNA underwent amplification by bias-controlled multiplex PCR, followed by high-throughput sequencing. The authors' pipeline ran thus. To quantify the absolute abundance of each unique TCRbeta CDR3 region, sequences were collapsed and filtered. Usable DNA was measured by amplifying reference genes present in all nucleated cells, and TCRbeta template counts were normalized to that usable DNA to estimate T cell fraction. Repertoire TCRs were annotated as SARS-CoV-2-specific by exact matching of V gene, CDR3 amino acid sequence and J gene to a known reactive TCR set. The reference SARS-CoV-2 TCR set was obtained from MIRA and was filtered for enrichment in COVID-19-positive ImmuneCODE repertoires, whereby public or cross-reactive TCRs were removed. Based on the MIRA antigens, annotated TCRs were further analysed at the level of specific ORF or position within ORF. Breadth was defined as annotated unique rearrangements over total unique productive rearrangements; depth was the summed frequency of those rearrangements. Two-sided Wilcoxon rank-sum tests were applied when comparing TCR breadth between groups. This is the immuneACCESS table as TCRdb keeps it, with only in-frame sequences that have V and J called. A part of the clones is gone; compared with another copy, unresolved V genes explain less than half, and the rest is unexplained. V and J calls and clone size are given by that table; D and trimming were obtained from the DNA. Within this sample are about 350,000 clones, with about 89% of them counted one time only. The leading ten clones occupy approximately 4.5% of the sample.

On this clone: No antigen is known for it. Base qualities are not recorded, but no much larger clone differs from it by a single base.

The CDR3, cysteine through phenylalanine, is 15 amino acids long. Kept here is only the CDR3 DNA, which spans 45 bases and is read in frame from base 1. Looking up the germline V gene (reference sequence) yields CDR1 LNHDA and CDR2 SQIVND. The V end loses 3 bases and the J end loses 3 bases, and a stretch of 12 bases separates them. What the treatment or condition label conveys for this sample: around 19 received Ad26.COV2.S at low or high dose, single or two shots; 5 received placebo; per-sample allocation not given. For vaccine and placebo recipients, repertoires were sequenced using samples collected on day 63 after the first injection. Cohort 1b enrolled about two dozen adults aged 18-55 years at a single site in Boston, USA, between 29 July and 7 August 2020. Ad26.COV2.S was a replication-incompetent adenovirus type 26 vector that expressed a prefusion-stabilized SARS-CoV-2 spike protein derived from the original Wuhan strain.

The paper as a whole reports these results and caveats: Ad26.COV2.S recipients had higher spike-specific TCR breadth than placebo recipients (P = 0.0014). After vaccination, substantial breadth of spike-specific CD8+ and CD4+ T cell responses was reported. Non-spike TCR breadth was comparable between vaccine and placebo recipients, consistent with the vaccine containing only spike. It was noted by the authors that total T cell responses may have been underestimated by the TCR breadth and depth analyses. Comparing responses between vaccine doses or regimens was not something the study was powered to do.

This chain joins TRBV19 to TRBJ2-1; a confident D gene designation cannot be given. This clonotype was sampled from a person between 18 and 65 years old who received the Ad26.COV2.S COVID-19 vaccine or a placebo. The sample consisted of peripheral blood, taken in a trial of Ad26.COV2.S vaccine versus placebo. CDR3 loop: CASSIRWTNYNEQFF. The bases are TGTGCCAGTAGTATTCGATGGACCAACTACAATGAGCAGTTCTTC.